Included here is one T cell receptor beta chain sequence, with context. In the same sample, other DNA sequences code for this CDR3. This sample stems from a study of blood T cell repertoires in COVID-19. Study overall: The samples span acute and convalescent COVID-19 from the United States, Italy and Spain. PBMCs, B-cell-depleted T cells, or T cells were the source of the cDNA or gDNA that made up the material.

Participant age was about 18 to 89 years, and participants resided in roughly 25 US areas. Participants were placed into cohorts based on the clinical history they reported. Assay: immunoSEQ multiplex PCR; the TCRdb copy retains only in-frame clones and omits some. The table lists some 300,000 clones, about 90% of them singletons. V shed 7 bases, J shed 4 bases, and the junction held 5 bases outside the gene matches. Germline-derived CDR1 and CDR2 are SQVTM and ANQGSEA. CDR3 size: 13 residues. Sequencing was carried out using PBMCs or T cells enriched from blood (not recorded which). The chain has TRBV29-1 and TRBJ1-4; 8 nucleotides align to TRBD1. This TCR came from a woman in her fifties or sixties who had been exposed to COVID-19. CDR3 in amino acids: CSAGTGVNEKLFF. As DNA, the CDR3 is TGCAGCGCCGGGACAGGCGTTAATGAAAAACTGTTTTTT. The full variable domain, in which reference TRBV29-1 and TRBJ1-4 provide the parts outside the CDR3, is SAVISQKPSRDICQRGTSLTIQCQVDSQVTMMFWYRQQPGQSLTLIATANQGSEATYESGFVIDKFPISRPNLTFSTLTVSNMSPEDSSIYLCSAGTGVNEKLFFGSGTQLSVL.